The 29 T cell receptor beta chains presented below share a single source sample, sequenced in a study of blood T cell repertoires in COVID-19. The method was immunoSEQ multiplex PCR; TCRdb's version includes in-frame clones alone and lacks a portion of them. Among some 200,000 clones listed, roughly nine tenths were seen once. Material: peripheral blood. Receptors originate from a woman aged 70-85 years with acute or convalescent COVID-19.

The chain employs TRBV6-2 or TRBV6-3 and TRBJ2-7, with D perhaps TRBD1 (6 bases). V dropped 2 bases and J dropped 6 bases, with 17 bases sitting between them. CDR3 length equals 15 residues. The germline CDR1 and CDR2 sequences are MNHEY and SVGEGT. CDR3 region: CASSYVPRGILEQYF. In DNA form, the CDR3 reads TGTGCCAGCAGTTACGTCCCGAGGGGGATCCTCGAGCAGTACTTC.

The chain uses TRBV5-1 and TRBJ2-7; a weak D match, TRBD1 (5 bases). Deletions cut 5 bases from V and 2 bases from J, with 11 bases between. Germline V lookup: CDR1 SGHRS, CDR2 YFSETQ. This CDR3 region has 13 residues. The CDR3 reads CASRNKDTYEQYF. The DNA of the CDR3 is TGCGCCAGCAGAAATAAGGACACCTACGAGCAGTACTTC.

The chain combines TRBV29-1 with TRBJ2-3; TRBD2 matches at 10 bases. CDR1 and CDR2 (germline): SQVTM, ANQGSEA. V shed 6 bases, J shed 2 bases, and the junction held 5 bases outside the gene matches. This CDR3 region has 14 residues. The CDR3 region is CSVASGRVTDTQYF. CDR3 DNA: TGCAGCGTGGCTAGCGGGAGAGTCACAGATACGCAGTATTTT.

This chain connects TRBV7-2 to TRBJ1-5, with 7 bases matching TRBD1. CDR3 size: 14 residues. Germline V gene lookup returns CDR1 SGHTA and CDR2 FQGNSA. The V segment lost 5 bases and the J segment 2 bases; nucleotides outside the gene matches: 3. The DNA for the CDR3 is TGTGCCAGCAGCCCCGGGACAGGCAATCAGCCCCAGCATTTT. Translation gives CASSPGTGNQPQHF.

The chain uses TRBV6-4 and TRBJ2-3; 7 bases match TRBD1. The CDR3 loop spans 16 amino acids. V was clipped by 0 bases and J by 5 bases; unmatched bases: 8. Germline V gene data show CDR1 as MRHNA and CDR2 as SNTAGT. CDR3 in DNA: TGTGCCAGCAGTGACTCGATGGTCCCAGGGGGAGATACGCAGTATTTT. Translating gives CASSDSMVPGGDTQYF.

The chain links TRBV5-1 to TRBJ1-3; TRBD1 aligns across 7 bases. V was clipped by 4 bases and J by 0 bases; unmatched bases: 4. The CDR3 runs 15 residues. Germline CDR1 SGHRS, CDR2 YFSETQ. As DNA, the CDR3 is TGCGCCAGCAGCGCGGGACAGATCTCTGGAAACACCATATATTTT. This codes for CASSAGQISGNTIYF. The full variable domain, rest sourced from reference TRBV5-1 and TRBJ1-3, is KAGVTQTPRYLIKTRGQQVTLSCSPISGHRSVSWYQQTPGQGLQFLFEYFSETQRNKGNFPGRFSGRQFSNSRSEMNVSTLELGDSALYLCASSAGQISGNTIYFGEGSWLTVV.

The chain carries TRBV7-9 and TRBJ2-1; 15 bases line up with TRBD2. The CDR3 is made up of 15 amino acids. Germline V gene lookup returns CDR1 SEHNR and CDR2 FQNEAQ (reference sequence). V shed 3 bases, J shed 8 bases, and the junction held 2 bases outside the gene matches. This CDR3 is CASSFGLAGGDEQFF. The CDR3 nucleotides are TGTGCCAGCAGCTTCGGACTAGCGGGAGGGGATGAGCAGTTCTTC. The full variable domain, completed using reference TRBV7-9 and TRBJ2-1, is DTGVSQNPRHKITKRGQNVTFRCDPISEHNRLYWYRQTLGQGPEFLTYFQNEAQLEKSRLLSDRFSAERPKGSFSTLEIQRTEQGDSAMYLCASSFGLAGGDEQFFGPGTRLTVL.

V usage is TRBV7-9 and J usage is TRBJ1-1, with TRBD1 as a possible D gene (5 bases). In germline, CDR1 is SEHNR, CDR2 FQNEAQ (reference sequence). V shed 1 base and J shed 1 base, with 10 bases lying between them. CDR3 length: 15 residues. The CDR3: CASSLGGSENTEAFF. The CDR3 DNA reads as TGTGCCAGCAGCTTAGGGGGCAGCGAGAACACTGAAGCTTTCTTT.

This chain uses TRBV4-2 with TRBJ2-2; 13 bases align to TRBD2. V dropped 2 bases and J dropped 5; count of bases not matched to a gene: 8. This CDR3 region has 18 residues. From germline, CDR1 is LGHNA and CDR2 YNFKEQ. The CDR3 sequence is CASSQTSGGAWDTGELFF. CDR3 DNA sequence: TGTGCCAGCAGCCAAACTAGCGGGGGGGCCTGGGATACCGGGGAGCTGTTTTTT.

This clone appeared once. This chain connects TRBV5-1 to TRBJ1-1; TRBD1 agrees at 7 bases. The germline V gene encodes CDR1 SGHRS and CDR2 YFSETQ. V lost 0 bases and J lost 8; bases outside the gene matches: 4. CDR3 length: 13 amino acids. CDR3 bases: TGCGCCAGCAGCTTGGCCGGGGGACAGGAAGCTTTCTTT. It yields the protein CASSLAGGQEAFF.

This clone was seen only once. This chain links TRBV5-4 with TRBJ2-5, with D possibly matching TRBD1 (5 bases). The CDR3 totals 13 residues. Trimming removed 4 bases at V and 4 bases at J, with 11 bases between. Germline CDR1 SGHNT, CDR2 YYREEE (reference sequence). CDR3 bases: TGTGCCAGCAGCCGCCAGGGTTTAGAGACCCAGTACTTC. As protein: CASSRQGLETQYF.

The chain employs TRBV6-5 and TRBJ2-3; 12 bases match TRBD2. Germline lookup yields CDR1 MNHEY and CDR2 SVGAGI. V shed 4 bases, J shed 1 base, and the junction held 0 bases outside the gene matches. The length of the CDR3 is 15 residues. CDR3 region: CASSSSGGGTDTQYF. CDR3 in DNA: TGTGCCAGCAGTTCTAGCGGGGGGGGCACAGATACGCAGTATTTT.

The chain carries TRBV3-1 (or the pseudogene TRBV3-2) and TRBJ1-2; perhaps TRBD1 as D (5 bases). There are 15 residues in the CDR3. Germline CDR1 is LGHDT and CDR2 is YNNKEL (reference sequence). V was shortened by 2 bases and J by 3 bases, with 13 bases between the two germline ends. The CDR3 sequence is CASSQPERGDYGYTF. The CDR3 nucleotides read TGTGCCAGCAGCCAACCCGAAAGGGGCGACTATGGCTACACCTTC.

The genes are TRBV5-8 and TRBJ1-5; 7 positions match TRBD1. Germline CDR1 and CDR2: SGHTS and YDEGEE. V was pared by 0 bases and J by 0 bases, with 6 bases of the junction left unmatched. The CDR3 consists of 17 residues. The DNA for the CDR3 is TGTGCCAGCAGCTTGGGGACAGGCCAATATAGCAATCAGCCCCAGCATTTT. Translated: CASSLGTGQYSNQPQHF.

V and J are TRBV11-3 and TRBJ1-1, with D perhaps matching TRBD1 (5 bases). Germline V gene data show CDR1 as SGHNT and CDR2 as YENEEA. The V end was cut by 8 bases, the J end by 5 bases, with 21 bases between. This CDR3 has 15 residues. CDR3 protein: CASGLGPGGGTEAFF. Here the CDR3 DNA reads TGTGCCAGCGGACTCGGGCCGGGCGGGGGGACTGAAGCTTTCTTT.

The rearrangement links TRBV11-2 to TRBJ1-1; D unclear. V was trimmed by 0 bases and J by 11 bases, leaving 13 bases between them. The CDR3 contains 13 residues. Germline CDR1 reads SGHAT; CDR2 reads FQNNGV. The CDR3 DNA follows: TGTGCCAGCAGCTTAGATGGGCAGGACTCGGCTTTCTTT. It yields the protein CASSLDGQDSAFF. Together with reference TRBV11-2 and TRBJ1-1, the CDR3 gives the full variable domain: EAGVAQSPRYKIIEKRQSVAFWCNPISGHATLYWYQQILGQGPKLLIQFQNNGVVDDSQLPKDRFSAERLKGVDSTLKIQPAKLEDSAVYLCASSLDGQDSAFFGQGTRLTVV.

This clone showed up just once. V usage is TRBV18 and J usage is TRBJ1-2; 8 bases fit TRBD1. Germline values: CDR1 KGHSH, CDR2 LQKENI. After removal of 4 bases from V and 8 bases from J, the junction contained 9 bases not matched to a gene. This CDR3 contains 14 residues. The chain's CDR3 is CASSRKQGEEGYTF. The CDR3 region has the DNA TGTGCCAGCTCACGGAAACAGGGGGAAGAGGGCTACACCTTC.

The rearrangement joins TRBV10-2 to TRBJ2-1; D gene ambiguous. Germline CDR1 reads WSHSY; CDR2 reads SAAADI. CDR3 length equals 14 residues. V was shortened by 4 bases and J by 0 bases, with 7 bases between the two germline ends. DNA for the CDR3: TGCGCCAGCAGTGGCGCTGGCTCCTACAATGAGCAGTTCTTC. Encoded protein: CASSGAGSYNEQFF.

V gene TRBV15 combines with J gene TRBJ1-1; 9 bases agree with TRBD1. V was clipped by 0 bases and J by 2 bases; unmatched bases: 13. CDR1 and CDR2 from the germline V gene are LNHNV and YYDKDF (reference sequence). The CDR3 extends over 19 amino acids. The CDR3 nucleotides are TGTGCCACCAGCAGAGATGGGTGGGGACAGGGTCGAGGAAACACTGAAGCTTTCTTT. Translation gives CATSRDGWGQGRGNTEAFF.

The V call is TRBV7-2, the J call TRBJ1-4; D is perhaps TRBD1 (5 bases). V shed 0 bases and J shed 4 bases, with 9 bases lying between them. From germline, CDR1 is SGHTA and CDR2 FQGNSA. CDR3 length: 15 residues. CDR3 region: CASSLAPGNNEKLFF. CDR3 bases: TGTGCCAGCAGCTTAGCCCCAGGGAATAATGAAAAACTGTTTTTT.

The chain is built from TRBV9 and TRBJ2-1; TRBD2 matches at 7 bases. Looked up from germline, CDR1 is SGDLS and CDR2 is YYNGEE. The CDR3 covers 14 residues. V shed 0 bases and J 5 bases; nucleotides not matched to a gene: 2. DNA for the CDR3: TGTGCCAGCAGCGTAGGGGGGAGGGACAATGAGCAGTTCTTC. Amino acid sequence: CASSVGGRDNEQFF.

This clone was seen once. V gene TRBV6-5 combines with J gene TRBJ1-1; D unresolved. Germline V lookup: CDR1 MNHEY, CDR2 SVGAGI. V gave up 6 bases and J gave up 1 base, with 9 bases separating them. This CDR3 is 13 amino acids long. The CDR3 protein is CASRVTRNTEAFF. The CDR3 nucleotides are TGTGCCAGCAGAGTTACGAGGAACACTGAAGCTTTCTTT.

V and J are TRBV5-5 and TRBJ2-1, with D possibly being TRBD1 (6 bases). This CDR3 comprises 16 residues. Trimming left V 4 bases short and J 6 bases short, with 20 bases between. Germline V gene lookup returns CDR1 SGHKS and CDR2 YYEKEE (reference sequence). For the CDR3, the DNA is TGTGCCAGCAGCCATTTAGGGGGTGACGGGCTCAATGAGCAGTTCTTC. Amino acid sequence: CASSHLGGDGLNEQFF.

V is TRBV11-2 and J is TRBJ2-1, with 12 bases that match TRBD2. V lost 5 bases, J lost 5 bases, and 4 bases stayed unmatched. CDR3 size: 15 residues. Germline loops: CDR1 SGHAT, CDR2 FQNNGV. Here the CDR3 reads CASSRTSGTHNEQFF. DNA of the CDR3: TGTGCCAGCAGCCGGACTAGCGGGACACACAATGAGCAGTTCTTC.

This rearrangement joins TRBV18 to TRBJ1-1; D is possibly TRBD1 (5 bases). CDR3 size: 13 residues. Looked up from germline, CDR1 is KGHSH and CDR2 is LQKENI. Trimming shortened V by 1 base and J by 4 bases, and 7 bases separated the two germline ends. CDR3 region: CASSPQGFTEAFF. The CDR3 nucleotides read TGTGCCAGCTCACCACAGGGGTTCACTGAAGCTTTCTTT. Together with reference TRBV18 and TRBJ1-1, the CDR3 gives the full variable domain: NAGVMQNPRHLVRRRGQEARLRCSPMKGHSHVYWYRQLPEEGLKFMVYLQKENIIDESGMPKERFSAEFPKEGPSILRIQQVVRGDSAAYFCASSPQGFTEAFFGQGTRLTVV.

The chain joins TRBV7-3 to TRBJ2-2; the match to TRBD2 covers 9 bases. The CDR3 sequence is 16 residues long. Germline CDR1 is SGHTA and CDR2 is FQGTGA. V lost 5 bases and J lost 1; bases outside the gene matches: 5. The CDR3 is CASSVTSGQNTGELFF. The DNA of the CDR3 is TGTGCCAGCAGCGTTACTAGCGGGCAGAACACCGGGGAGCTGTTTTTT.

This rearrangement joins TRBV3-1 (or the pseudogene TRBV3-2) to TRBJ2-7; tentatively, D is TRBD2 (5 bases). The germline gives CDR1 LGHDT, CDR2 YNNKEL (reference sequence). The CDR3 has 12 amino acids. Trimming removed 6 bases at V and 5 bases at J, with 11 bases between. CDR3 in DNA: TGTGCCAGCAGTCACGGGGTCCACGAGCAGTACTTC. It encodes CASSHGVHEQYF.

The V gene is TRBV29-1, the J gene TRBJ2-2; D may be TRBD1 (6 bases). Per germline, CDR1 SQVTM and CDR2 ANQGSEA. The CDR3 is 14 amino acids. V was shortened by 6 bases and J by 3 bases, with 14 bases between the two germline ends. This CDR3 is CSVGRAGDTGELFF. The CDR3 coding sequence is TGCAGCGTGGGCAGGGCAGGGGACACCGGGGAGCTGTTTTTT.

CDR3 DNA sequence: TGTGCCAGCAGTTACAGGGGGTTAGCCAAAAACATTCAGTACTTC. It encodes CASSYRGLAKNIQYF. The chain combines TRBV28 with TRBJ2-4; 8 bases match TRBD1. This CDR3 contains 15 residues. The trim removed 4 bases at V and 0 bases at J, leaving 2 bases unmatched. Germline CDR1 reads MDHEN; CDR2 reads SYDVKM. The variable domain in full, completed from reference TRBV28 and TRBJ2-4, reads DVKVTQSSRYLVKRTGEKVFLECVQDMDHENMFWYRQDPGLGLRLIYFSYDVKMKEKGDIPEGYSVSREKKERFSLILESASTNQTSMYLCASSYRGLAKNIQYFGAGTRLSVL.